The 9 T cell receptor beta chains reported below all come from one sample, sequenced in a study of blood T cell repertoires in COVID-19. Assay: immunoSEQ multiplex PCR; the TCRdb copy retains only in-frame clones and omits some. Of about 170,000 clones listed, around nine tenths are singletons. Sequencing input: peripheral blood. These receptors all stem from a man between 65 and 85 years old with acute or convalescent COVID-19.

The chain recombines TRBV5-1 with TRBJ2-3; 9 nucleotides line up with TRBD1. The V and J ends lost 4 bases and 3 bases, in that order; junction bases with no gene match: 6. Germline loops: CDR1 SGHRS, CDR2 YFSETQ. This CDR3 region has 15 residues. CDR3 in amino acids: CASSLGTGFTDTQYF. In nucleotides, the CDR3 is TGCGCCAGCAGCCTAGGGACAGGGTTTACAGATACGCAGTATTTT.

To note about this clone: Other DNA sequences in this specimen translate into the identical CDR3. The chain employs TRBV9 and TRBJ2-5; D unresolved. V lost 0 bases and J lost 0, with 9 bases in between. Germline loops: CDR1 SGDLS, CDR2 YYNGEE. The CDR3 has 15 amino acids. The CDR3, as DNA: TGTGCCAGCAGCGTAGCAACAGCCTACCAAGAGACCCAGTACTTC. This encodes CASSVATAYQETQYF.

The rearrangement links TRBV5-1 to TRBJ2-7; 10 positions match TRBD2. The CDR3 is made up of 16 amino acids. V lost 2 bases, J lost 2 bases, and 7 bases stayed unmatched. CDR1 SGHRS and CDR2 YFSETQ come from the germline V gene. CDR3 in amino acids: CASSFGLADITYEQYF. The CDR3 nucleotides are TGCGCCAGCAGCTTTGGACTAGCGGATATCACCTACGAGCAGTACTTC.

The chain couples TRBV6-5 to TRBJ1-1; 10 bases agree with TRBD1. Trimming took 6 bases from V and 10 from J; bases not matched to a gene: 5. The CDR3 runs 12 residues. The germline V gene encodes CDR1 MNHEY and CDR2 SVGAGI. The CDR3 sequence: CASSRTGGGAFF. In nucleotides, the CDR3 is TGTGCCAGCAGCCGGACAGGGGGGGGAGCTTTCTTT.

The chain recombines TRBV14 with TRBJ2-1; 11 nucleotides match TRBD2. The germline CDR1 and CDR2 sequences are SGHDN and FVKESK. This CDR3 has 16 residues. V lost 2 bases to trimming and J lost 7 bases; unmatched junction nucleotides: 7. The chain's CDR3 is CASSQLAGGPTNEQFF. The CDR3 DNA follows: TGTGCCAGCAGCCAATTAGCGGGGGGGCCGACGAATGAGCAGTTCTTC.

The CDR3, as DNA: TGTGCCACCAGTACAGAAAGCTCCTACGAGCAGTACTTC. Its translation: CATSTESSYEQYF. This chain connects TRBV24-1 to TRBJ2-7; D gene ambiguous. Trimming removed 6 bases at V and 0 bases at J, with 8 bases between. The CDR3 has 13 residues. Germline V gene sequence: CDR1 KGHDR, CDR2 SFDVKD.

The rearrangement links TRBV3-1 (or the pseudogene TRBV3-2) to TRBJ2-2; D gene ambiguous. This CDR3 is built from 14 residues. The germline CDR1 and CDR2 sequences are LGHDT and YNNKEL (reference sequence). V was trimmed by 2 bases and J by 7 bases, leaving 11 bases between them. The CDR3 spells CASSQKWSDGELFF. CDR3 coding DNA: TGTGCCAGCAGCCAAAAATGGAGTGACGGGGAGCTGTTTTTT.

Only one count was recorded for this clone. The V call is TRBV4-1, the J call TRBJ2-3, with 10 positions matching TRBD2. The CDR3 runs to 17 residues. V lost 4 bases and J lost 2; bases outside the gene matches: 9. Germline-derived CDR1 and CDR2 are MGHRA and YSYEKL. DNA of the CDR3: TGCGCCAGCAGCCGTACCGGGACTAGCGAGGTCACAGATACGCAGTATTTT. As protein: CASSRTGTSEVTDTQYF.

The chain couples TRBV11-3 to TRBJ2-3, with unresolved D. There are 15 residues in the CDR3. Looked up from germline, CDR1 is SGHNT and CDR2 is YENEEA. V was shortened by 2 bases and J by 2 bases, with 11 bases between the two germline ends. The DNA of the CDR3 is TGTGCCAGCAGCTTATTTGGCCAGGACACAGATACGCAGTATTTT. It is translated as CASSLFGQDTDTQYF.